Below, 7 T cell receptor beta chains from the same sample are listed, as sequenced in a study of cytomegalovirus exposure and HLA in healthy donors (dated by TCRdb to 2015 to 2018). Libraries were prepared through the immunoSEQ multiplex PCR assay. For the multiplex PCR, a mixture combining 60 forward primers for TCR Vbeta segments and 13 reverse primers for TCR Jbeta segments was used. TCRdb limited this immuneACCESS table to in-frame rearrangements with V and J called. A share of clones is missing; checked studies link under half to unresolved V genes, and the rest is unexplained. This sample lists under 200,000 clones; 75% to 90% were detected once. The top ten clonotypes cover roughly 2% of the sample. Material: PBMCs. Receptors originate from a human donor in good health.

This clone occurred a few times. The chain couples TRBV6-1 to TRBJ1-4, with D possibly being TRBD1 (6 bases). The CDR3 consists of 13 residues. CDR1 MNHNS and CDR2 SASEGT come from the germline V gene. V gave up 3 bases and J gave up 6 bases, with 8 bases separating them. Written as DNA, the CDR3 is TGTGCCAGCAGTGAGAGGGGGTATGAAAAACTGTTTTTT. It codes for CASSERGYEKLFF.

The rearrangement joins TRBV10-3 to TRBJ2-3; D is possibly TRBD1 (6 bases). Per the germline V gene, CDR1 is ENHRY and CDR2 is SYGVKD. Trimming removed 10 bases at V and 2 bases at J, with 19 bases between. The CDR3 has 15 amino acids. The CDR3 region has the DNA TGTGCCACCGACCCCTACGGGGACATCACAGATACGCAGTATTTT. This sequence encodes CATDPYGDITDTQYF.

This clone was observed a handful of times. The chain uses TRBV5-4 and TRBJ1-1; a weak D match, TRBD1 (5 bases). V was pared by 1 base and J by 11 bases, with 15 bases between. The length of the CDR3 is 13 residues. Germline V gene lookup returns CDR1 SGHNT and CDR2 YYREEE (reference sequence). As DNA, the CDR3 is TGTGCCAGCAGCTTGTATCAGGGCCGTTATGCTTTCTTT. Translated, it gives CASSLYQGRYAFF.

J is TRBJ2-7 and V is TRBV27; 7 bases map to TRBD1. Germline loops: CDR1 MNHEY, CDR2 SMNVEV (reference sequence). Germline trimming cut 6 bases from V and 7 bases from J; bases unmatched to any gene: 12. The length of the CDR3 is 14 residues. The CDR3 DNA is TGTGCCAGCAGCCCGGGACAGATTTTACGGGAGCAGTACTTC. Translated: CASSPGQILREQYF.

The rearrangement uses TRBV7-9 and TRBJ2-7, with 9 bases that match TRBD1. V lost 6 bases and J lost 6; bases outside the gene matches: 6. Germline V gene sequence: CDR1 SEHNR, CDR2 FQNEAQ (reference sequence). The CDR3 spans 13 residues. CDR3 loop: CASSWDRVTEQYF. The CDR3, as DNA: TGTGCCAGCAGTTGGGACAGGGTTACCGAGCAGTACTTC.

The chain carries TRBV9 and TRBJ1-4, with D maybe TRBD1 (5 bases). The germline CDR1 and CDR2 sequences are SGDLS and YYNGEE. This CDR3 has 14 amino acids. V lost 2 bases, J lost 6 bases, and 11 bases lay in between. CDR3 protein: CASSVGGTDEKLFF. CDR3 DNA sequence: TGTGCCAGCAGCGTGGGGGGTACGGATGAAAAACTGTTTTTT.

The chain has TRBV4-1 and TRBJ1-2; D perhaps matches TRBD1 (5 bases). Trimming removed 5 bases at V and 4 bases at J, with 14 bases between. The CDR3 runs 14 residues. CDR1 is MGHRA, CDR2 YSYEKL, per germline. CDR3 in amino acids: CASSSQGSVYGYTF. In DNA form, the CDR3 reads TGCGCCAGCAGCTCTCAGGGTTCTGTCTATGGCTACACCTTC.